Listed below are T cell receptor beta chains from one sample, sequenced in a study of T cells in Graves' hyperthyroidism and ophthalmopathy. TCRdb re-called the multiplex PCR reads with MiXCR, one entry per CDR3 protein. The sample lists a few hundred thousand distinct CDR3 sequences; 17% were seen once. The material sequenced was blood. The receptors shown here come from a woman aged 55-69 years with Graves' ophthalmopathy. Each CDR3 is given with its conserved first and last residue. Fields, in order: clone size, J gene, V gene, D gene, CDR3 protein, CDR3 DNA. The D gene is left open where the match is weak. A row's size may be missing; if present it is once, few, many or a size class.

clone_size: many; j_call: TRBJ1-5; v_call: TRBV7-9; d_call: NA; cdr3_aa: CASSLGFGGPFQPQHF; cdr3_nt: TGTGCCAGCAGTCTAGGGTTCGGGGGACCCTTTCAGCCCCAGCATTTT
clone_size: NA; j_call: TRBJ2-7; v_call: TRBV9; d_call: TRBD1; cdr3_aa: CASSVAGTGVNEQYF; cdr3_nt: TGTGCCAGCAGCGTAGCAGGGACAGGGGTCAACGAGCAGTACTTC
clone_size: many; j_call: TRBJ1-3; v_call: TRBV3-1; d_call: NA; cdr3_aa: CASSQLVGSGNTIYF; cdr3_nt: TGTGCCAGCAGCCAATTAGTGGGAAGTGGAAACACCATATATTTT
clone_size: NA; j_call: TRBJ2-2; v_call: TRBV9; d_call: TRBD1; cdr3_aa: CATGRGPTGELFF; cdr3_nt: TGTGCCACAGGCAGGGGGCCCACCGGGGAGCTGTTTTTT
clone_size: many; j_call: TRBJ1-4; v_call: TRBV20-1; d_call: NA; cdr3_aa: CSAPGEDNEKLFF; cdr3_nt: TGCAGTGCCCCAGGGGAAGATAATGAAAAACTGTTTTTT
clone_size: NA; j_call: TRBJ2-7; v_call: TRBV19; d_call: NA; cdr3_aa: CASSNGGSGSYEQYF; cdr3_nt: TGTGCCAGTAGTAATGGGGGGAGCGGGTCCTACGAGCAGTACTTC
clone_size: many; j_call: TRBJ2-7; v_call: TRBV7-2; d_call: NA; cdr3_aa: CASSLAPATYEQYF; cdr3_nt: TGTGCCAGCAGCTTAGCGCCAGCCACCTACGAGCAGTACTTC
clone_size: NA; j_call: TRBJ2-2; v_call: TRBV15; d_call: TRBD1; cdr3_aa: CATSRGQGNTGELFF; cdr3_nt: TGTGCCACCAGCAGGGGACAGGGGAACACCGGGGAGCTGTTTTTT
clone_size: many; j_call: TRBJ2-3; v_call: TRBV20-1; d_call: TRBD2; cdr3_aa: CSARSDGGAGDTDTQYF; cdr3_nt: TGCAGTGCTAGGTCCGACGGGGGGGCCGGTGACACAGATACGCAGTATTTT
clone_size: many; j_call: TRBJ2-7; v_call: TRBV3-1; d_call: NA; cdr3_aa: CASSQDLEQQYF; cdr3_nt: TGTGCCAGCAGCCAAGATCTGGAACAGCAGTACTTC
clone_size: NA; j_call: TRBJ2-1; v_call: TRBV19; d_call: TRBD1; cdr3_aa: CASSIDGGTGNEQFF; cdr3_nt: TGTGCCAGTAGTATAGATGGCGGGACAGGAAATGAGCAGTTCTTC
clone_size: NA; j_call: TRBJ2-2; v_call: TRBV5-1; d_call: TRBD2; cdr3_aa: CASSLGLAGGVGTGELFF; cdr3_nt: TGCGCCAGCAGCTTGGGACTAGCGGGAGGCGTGGGCACCGGGGAGCTGTTTTTT
clone_size: many; j_call: TRBJ1-4; v_call: TRBV18; d_call: NA; cdr3_aa: CASSPDVSTNEKLFF; cdr3_nt: TGTGCCAGCTCACCGGATGTATCAACTAATGAAAAACTGTTTTTT
clone_size: many; j_call: TRBJ2-7; v_call: TRBV15; d_call: NA; cdr3_aa: CATSRDIGYEQYF; cdr3_nt: TGTGCCACCAGCAGAGATATTGGATACGAGCAGTACTTC
clone_size: NA; j_call: TRBJ1-2; v_call: TRBV20-1; d_call: NA; cdr3_aa: CSASGGTNYGYTF; cdr3_nt: TGCAGTGCTAGCGGCGGCACTAACTATGGCTACACCTTC
clone_size: many; j_call: TRBJ2-7; v_call: TRBV20-1; d_call: TRBD2; cdr3_aa: CSALTSGRGGSYEQYF; cdr3_nt: TGCAGTGCTCTGACTAGCGGGAGAGGTGGTTCCTACGAGCAGTACTTC
clone_size: many; j_call: TRBJ1-2; v_call: TRBV12-3/TRBV12-4; d_call: TRBD1; cdr3_aa: CASSLEAGGGYGYTF; cdr3_nt: TGTGCCAGCAGTTTAGAGGCAGGGGGCGGCTATGGCTACACCTTC
clone_size: NA; j_call: TRBJ1-2; v_call: TRBV7-2; d_call: NA; cdr3_aa: CASGQEMGGLYGYTF; cdr3_nt: TGTGCCAGCGGCCAAGAAATGGGAGGTCTCTATGGCTACACCTTC
clone_size: NA; j_call: TRBJ2-1; v_call: TRBV28; d_call: TRBD2; cdr3_aa: CASSPGGTSGRGHEQFF; cdr3_nt: TGTGCCAGCAGTCCGGGGGGGACTAGCGGGAGAGGGCATGAGCAGTTCTTC
clone_size: many; j_call: TRBJ1-2; v_call: TRBV7-2; d_call: TRBD1; cdr3_aa: CASSFYRGQGEGYTF; cdr3_nt: TGTGCCAGCAGCTTCTATAGGGGACAGGGAGAAGGCTACACCTTC
clone_size: many; j_call: TRBJ2-1; v_call: TRBV30; d_call: TRBD2; cdr3_aa: CACQHSGTTYNEQFF; cdr3_nt: TGTGCCTGCCAGCATAGCGGGACAACCTACAATGAGCAGTTCTTC
clone_size: many; j_call: TRBJ2-7; v_call: TRBV11-2; d_call: NA; cdr3_aa: CASSLLTPRKSSYEQYF; cdr3_nt: TGTGCCAGCAGCTTGTTAACGCCGCGGAAAAGCTCCTACGAGCAGTACTTC
clone_size: few; j_call: TRBJ1-1; v_call: TRBV29-1; d_call: NA; cdr3_aa: CSVGVAGNTEAFF; cdr3_nt: TGCAGCGTTGGTGTTGCAGGGAACACTGAAGCTTTCTTT
clone_size: many; j_call: TRBJ2-7; v_call: TRBV28; d_call: NA; cdr3_aa: CASRSLVDRNYEQYF; cdr3_nt: TGTGCCAGCAGGTCACTCGTTGACAGGAACTACGAGCAGTACTTC
clone_size: few; j_call: TRBJ1-4; v_call: TRBV18; d_call: TRBD1; cdr3_aa: CASSPQGADEKLFF; cdr3_nt: TGTGCCAGCTCACCCCAGGGGGCGGATGAAAAACTGTTTTTT
clone_size: NA; j_call: TRBJ1-2; v_call: TRBV6-9; d_call: NA; cdr3_aa: CVSSYDRSNYGYTF; cdr3_nt: TGTGTCAGCAGTTACGACAGGAGTAACTATGGCTACACCTTC
clone_size: many; j_call: TRBJ1-5; v_call: TRBV3-1; d_call: NA; cdr3_aa: CASSKGSWGNQPQHF; cdr3_nt: TGTGCCAGCAGCAAGGGGTCGTGGGGCAATCAGCCCCAGCATTTT
clone_size: many; j_call: TRBJ2-4; v_call: TRBV11-2; d_call: NA; cdr3_aa: CASSSTDRGNIQYF; cdr3_nt: TGTGCCAGCAGCTCGACCGACCGGGGAAACATTCAGTACTTC
clone_size: NA; j_call: TRBJ1-1; v_call: TRBV6-1; d_call: NA; cdr3_aa: CASSPRTASTEASF; cdr3_nt: TGTGCCAGCAGCCCCCGGACAGCATCTACTGAAGCTTCCTTT
clone_size: many; j_call: TRBJ2-3; v_call: TRBV7-7; d_call: TRBD2; cdr3_aa: CASSPSGLAGGGGTQYF; cdr3_nt: TGTGCTAGCAGCCCAAGCGGACTAGCGGGGGGGGGAGGTACGCAGTATTTT
clone_size: many; j_call: TRBJ1-1; v_call: TRBV30; d_call: NA; cdr3_aa: CAWSGGLGEAFF; cdr3_nt: TGTGCCTGGAGTGGAGGGTTGGGTGAAGCTTTCTTT
clone_size: many; j_call: TRBJ2-2; v_call: TRBV18; d_call: NA; cdr3_aa: CASSPPAGRSTGELFF; cdr3_nt: TGTGCCAGCTCACCACCTGCGGGTCGGAGCACCGGGGAGCTGTTTTTT
clone_size: many; j_call: TRBJ1-4; v_call: TRBV28; d_call: TRBD1; cdr3_aa: CASSPPLQGIGEKLFF; cdr3_nt: TGTGCCAGCAGTCCCCCTCTACAGGGGATCGGGGAAAAACTGTTTTTT
clone_size: few; j_call: TRBJ2-3; v_call: TRBV6-1; d_call: TRBD1; cdr3_aa: CASSARGPDSTDTQYF; cdr3_nt: TGTGCCAGCAGTGCCAGGGGGCCCGATAGCACAGATACGCAGTATTTT
clone_size: few; j_call: TRBJ2-1; v_call: TRBV15; d_call: TRBD2; cdr3_aa: CATSRDFGLAGTLGYNEQFF; cdr3_nt: TGTGCCACCAGCAGAGATTTCGGTCTAGCGGGTACTCTGGGTTACAATGAGCAGTTCTTC
clone_size: many; j_call: TRBJ2-7; v_call: TRBV5-1; d_call: NA; cdr3_aa: CASSLVTATYEQYF; cdr3_nt: TGCGCCAGCAGCTTGGTGACAGCCACGTACGAGCAGTACTTC